The present entry profiles one T cell receptor (beta chain) with its context. Antigen unknown. Measured with immunoSEQ multiplex PCR; TCRdb has only the in-frame clones, and not every one. The sample includes about 2.1 million clones, approximately 94% of them seen just once. This sample was included in a study of shared clonotypes between healthy human individuals. As for the study in general: Used for every donor were three CD4 naive, three CD4 memory, two CD8 naive and one CD8 memory plate.

The naive CD8 fraction comprised CD45RO-negative cells positively selected for CCR7 and excluded terminally differentiated effector memory CD45RA+ cells. Overall study results and limits: Naive CD4 clonotypes overlapped across a handful of donors at about 5.3%. Lower generation probabilities were found for non-shared clonotypes than for those shared by all four donors.

Sample: naive CD8+ T cells from PBMCs. This receptor was obtained from a man aged 18 to 30 in good health. Some clones in this sample may be carry-over from other donors' samples.

CDR3 sequence (DNA): TGTGCCAGCAGCTTAGACCTCCTGACTAGCGGGAGGCTCTACGAGCAGTACTTC. Protein product: CASSLDLLTSGRLYEQYF. The V and J genes are TRBV7-2 and TRBJ2-7; TRBD2 aligns across 13 bases. Germline-derived CDR1 and CDR2 are SGHTA and FQGNSA. V shed 1 base, J shed 3 bases, and the junction held 9 bases outside the gene matches. This CDR3 contains 18 residues.